This T cell receptor beta chain appears in the sequencing data of a study of response to subunit inactivated influenza vaccine. Regarding the study as a whole: The authors suggested that every seasonal influenza vaccination recruits few new T cells.

V dropped 3 bases and J dropped 1; count of bases not matched to a gene: 6. CDR3 size: 17 residues. Germline values: CDR1 LGHNA, CDR2 YSLEER. In its sample, this clonotype was seen a few times. Antigen: not known. Via MiXCR, TCRdb re-called the RT-PCR reads, giving one row per CDR3 protein. The sample records about 500,000 distinct CDR3 sequences, approximately 15% being singletons. The sequencing used CD4+ T cells sorted from PBMCs, collected approximately 25 months after vaccination. The sequence derives from a man aged 50-75 years who received an inactivated influenza vaccine. The chain has TRBV4-3 and TRBJ2-2; 9 bases match TRBD2. CDR3 sequence: CASSQSPSGVNTGELFF. The CDR3 DNA follows: TGCGCCAGCAGCCAGTCCCCTAGCGGGGTGAACACCGGGGAGCTGTTTTTT.